This TCR beta chain is from a study of vaccination and CD4 T cells after COVID-19. Study summary: Convalescent participants consisted of six males and four females, two being Hispanic.

This clonotype was detected only once. The antigen remains unidentified. Cultured CD4+ T-cell DNA underwent Oncomine TCR Beta short-read sequencing. Extraction of genomic DNA was performed on cultured CD4+ T cells. MiXCR, applied by TCRdb to the PCR reads, yields one record per CDR3 protein. This table has some 17,000 distinct CDR3 sequences, roughly 45% appearing once. V lost 3 bases and J 8 bases, leaving 10 bases between the germline ends. The V gene's germline CDR1 is SNHLY and CDR2 FYNNEI. The CDR3 runs to 12 residues. Described treatment: roughly 10-day PBMC culture with coronavirus spike peptide pools or control peptides (ViraFEST assay).

The sequence came from a human donor who had recovered from COVID-19. The starting material was CD4+ T cells from blood, cultured in vitro, obtained after SARS-CoV-2 vaccination. The genes are TRBV2 and TRBJ1-2, with a possible D match to TRBD1 (5 bases). CDR3 protein: CASSEGVSGYTF. CDR3 nucleotides: TGTGCCAGCAGTGAGGGGGTCTCAGGCTACACCTTC. The full variable domain, in which reference TRBV2 and TRBJ1-2 provide the parts outside the CDR3, is EPEVTQTPSHQVTQMGQEVILRCVPISNHLYFYWYRQILGQKVEFLVSFYNNEISEKSEIFDDQFSVERPDGSNFTLKIRSTKLEDSAMYFCASSEGVSGYTFGSGTRLTVV.